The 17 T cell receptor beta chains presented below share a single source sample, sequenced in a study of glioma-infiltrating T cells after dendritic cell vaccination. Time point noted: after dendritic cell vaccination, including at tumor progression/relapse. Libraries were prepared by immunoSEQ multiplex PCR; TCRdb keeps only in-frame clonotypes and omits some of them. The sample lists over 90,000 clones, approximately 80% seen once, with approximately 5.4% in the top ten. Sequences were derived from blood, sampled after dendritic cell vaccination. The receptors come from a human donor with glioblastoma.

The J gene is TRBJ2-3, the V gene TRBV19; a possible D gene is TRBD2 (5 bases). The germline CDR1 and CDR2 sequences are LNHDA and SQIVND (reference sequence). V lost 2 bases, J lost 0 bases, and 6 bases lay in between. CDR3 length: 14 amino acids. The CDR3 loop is CASSIRGSTDTQYF. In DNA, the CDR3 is TGTGCCAGTAGTATACGGGGAAGCACAGATACGCAGTATTTT.

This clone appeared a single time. This chain's CDR3 is CASSLGGASIFYEQYF. The CDR3 DNA reads as TGTGCCAGCAGTTTGGGGGGGGCATCGATCTTTTACGAGCAGTACTTC. The chain uses TRBV27 and TRBJ2-7; weak D call: TRBD2 (7 bases). CDR3 length: 16 amino acids. Germline values: CDR1 MNHEY, CDR2 SMNVEV (reference sequence). V was pared by 3 bases and J by 4 bases, with 19 bases between.

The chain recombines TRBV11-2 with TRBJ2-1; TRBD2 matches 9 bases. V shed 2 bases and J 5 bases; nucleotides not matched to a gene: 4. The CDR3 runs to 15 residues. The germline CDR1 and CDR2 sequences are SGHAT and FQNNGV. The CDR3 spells CASSLRLAGNNEQFF. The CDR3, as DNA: TGTGCCAGCAGCTTAAGGCTAGCGGGGAACAATGAGCAGTTCTTC.

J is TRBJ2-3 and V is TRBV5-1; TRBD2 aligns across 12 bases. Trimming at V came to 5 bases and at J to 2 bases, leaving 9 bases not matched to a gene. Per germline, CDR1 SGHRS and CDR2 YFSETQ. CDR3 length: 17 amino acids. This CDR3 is CASSRATSGGNTDTQYF. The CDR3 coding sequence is TGCGCCAGCAGTCGGGCTACTAGCGGGGGGAACACAGATACGCAGTATTTT.

The CDR3 spells CASSRTQGSDGYTF. The CDR3 DNA is TGCGCCAGCAGCCGAACACAGGGGTCGGATGGCTACACCTTC. The chain links TRBV5-1 to TRBJ1-2, with 7 bases aligning to TRBD1. CDR3 length: 14 amino acids. V lost 4 bases to trimming and J lost 6 bases; unmatched junction nucleotides: 9. Germline V gene data show CDR1 as SGHRS and CDR2 as YFSETQ.

The chain's CDR3 is CATHGQGSGDTQYF. In DNA, the CDR3 is TGTGCCACTCACGGACAGGGGAGTGGAGATACGCAGTATTTT. The chain employs TRBV10-3 and TRBJ2-3, with 9 bases aligning to TRBD1. The CDR3 sequence is 14 residues long. CDR1 and CDR2 (germline): ENHRY, SYGVKD. The V gene end was trimmed by 10 bases and the J gene end by 5 bases; junction bases not matched to a gene: 10.

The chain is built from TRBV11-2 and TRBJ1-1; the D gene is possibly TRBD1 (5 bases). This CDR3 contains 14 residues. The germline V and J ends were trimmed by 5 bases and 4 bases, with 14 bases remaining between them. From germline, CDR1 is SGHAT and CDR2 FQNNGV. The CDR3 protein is CASSPRWGGTEAFF. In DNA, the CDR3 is TGTGCCAGCAGCCCAAGGTGGGGGGGCACTGAAGCTTTCTTT. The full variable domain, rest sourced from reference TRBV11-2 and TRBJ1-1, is EAGVAQSPRYKIIEKRQSVAFWCNPISGHATLYWYQQILGQGPKLLIQFQNNGVVDDSQLPKDRFSAERLKGVDSTLKIQPAKLEDSAVYLCASSPRWGGTEAFFGQGTRLTVV.

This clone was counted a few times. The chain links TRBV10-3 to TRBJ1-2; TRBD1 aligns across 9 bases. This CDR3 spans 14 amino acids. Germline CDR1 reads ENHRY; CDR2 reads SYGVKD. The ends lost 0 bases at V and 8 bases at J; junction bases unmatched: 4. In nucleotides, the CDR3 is TGTGCCATCAGTGAGTCGGACAGGGGTTACGGCTACACCTTC. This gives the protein CAISESDRGYGYTF.

CDR3 coding DNA: TGTGCCAGCAGCGTCGACATTAACTCTGGGGCCAACGTCCTGACTTTC. This encodes CASSVDINSGANVLTF. The chain couples TRBV5-4 to TRBJ2-6; D is ambiguous. The germline V gene encodes CDR1 SGHNT and CDR2 YYREEE (reference sequence). V lost 4 bases and J lost 0, with 11 bases in between. CDR3 length equals 16 residues.

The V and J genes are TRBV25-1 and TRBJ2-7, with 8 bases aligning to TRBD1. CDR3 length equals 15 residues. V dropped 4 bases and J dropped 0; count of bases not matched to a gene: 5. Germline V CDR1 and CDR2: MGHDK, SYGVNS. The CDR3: CASSGYRGISYEQYF. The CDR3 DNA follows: TGTGCCAGCAGTGGCTACAGGGGGATCTCCTACGAGCAGTACTTC.

The CDR3 coding sequence is TGCGCCAGCAGTCAAGGGGGGGACATGTACGAGCAGTACTTC. It specifies CASSQGGDMYEQYF. The rearrangement uses TRBV23-1 and TRBJ2-7; a possible D gene is TRBD2 (7 bases). TRBV23-1 is identified as an open reading frame with a role that is uncertain. The ends were cut back, 2 bases at V and 4 bases at J, with 12 bases in the middle. The CDR3 is 14 residues long.

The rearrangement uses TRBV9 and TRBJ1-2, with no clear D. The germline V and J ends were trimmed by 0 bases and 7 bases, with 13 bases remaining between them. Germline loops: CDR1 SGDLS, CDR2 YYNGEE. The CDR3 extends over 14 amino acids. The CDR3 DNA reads TGTGCCAGCAGCGTAGGATGGGTCCTAGGTGGCTACACCTTC. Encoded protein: CASSVGWVLGGYTF.

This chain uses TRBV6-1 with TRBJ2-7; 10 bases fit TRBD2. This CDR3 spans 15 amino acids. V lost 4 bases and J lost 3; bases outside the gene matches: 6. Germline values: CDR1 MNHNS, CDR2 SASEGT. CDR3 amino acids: CASSGPERGGYEQYF. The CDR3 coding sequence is TGTGCCAGCAGTGGACCAGAGCGGGGGGGCTACGAGCAGTACTTC.

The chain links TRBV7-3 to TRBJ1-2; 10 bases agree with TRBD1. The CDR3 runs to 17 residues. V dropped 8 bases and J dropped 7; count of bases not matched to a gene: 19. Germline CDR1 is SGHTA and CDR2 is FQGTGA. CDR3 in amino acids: CASSPTGGRGVGSGYTF. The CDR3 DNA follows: TGTGCCAGCTCTCCGACAGGGGGCCGGGGGGTCGGGAGTGGCTACACCTTC. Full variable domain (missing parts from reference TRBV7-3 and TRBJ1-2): GAGVSQTPSNKVTEKGKYVELRCDPISGHTALYWYRQSLGQGPEFLIYFQGTGAADDSGLPNDRFFAVRPEGSVSTLKIQRTERGDSAVYLCASSPTGGRGVGSGYTFGSGTRLTVV.

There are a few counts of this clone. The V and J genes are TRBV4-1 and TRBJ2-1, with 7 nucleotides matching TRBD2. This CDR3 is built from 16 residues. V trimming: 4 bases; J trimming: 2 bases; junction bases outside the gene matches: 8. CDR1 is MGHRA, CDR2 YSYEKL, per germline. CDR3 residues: CASSRTTSSAYNEQFF. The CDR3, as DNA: TGCGCCAGCAGCCGAACGACTAGCAGCGCCTACAATGAGCAGTTCTTC.

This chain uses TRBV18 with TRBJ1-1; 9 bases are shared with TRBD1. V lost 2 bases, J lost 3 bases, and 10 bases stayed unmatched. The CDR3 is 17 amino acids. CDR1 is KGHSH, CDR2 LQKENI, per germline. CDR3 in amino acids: CASSPFPGTGKDTEAFF. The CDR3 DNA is TGTGCCAGCTCACCATTCCCCGGGACAGGGAAGGACACTGAAGCTTTCTTT.

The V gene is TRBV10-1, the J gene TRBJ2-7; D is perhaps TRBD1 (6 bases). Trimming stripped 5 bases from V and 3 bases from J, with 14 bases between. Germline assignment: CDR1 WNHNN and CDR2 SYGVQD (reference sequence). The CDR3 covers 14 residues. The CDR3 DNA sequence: TGCGCCAGCAGTCCCAGCAGAGGGGGCTACGAGCAGTACTTC. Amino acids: CASSPSRGGYEQYF.